Listed below are T cell receptor beta chains from one sample, sequenced in a study of liver allograft versus peripheral blood T cells. From the reads, TCRdb called clonotypes with MiXCR, one entry per CDR3 protein. The profile shows some 9,100 distinct CDR3 sequences, roughly 18% of them singletons. The receptors stem from a human patient who had a liver transplant. Some T cells may originate from the graft donor. Both conserved end residues are part of each CDR3. The D gene is left open where the match is weak. Size is omitted from some rows. Given values are once, few, many or a class for expanded clones.

>medium-sized|-|TRBV5-4|TRBJ1-6
TGTGCCAGCAGCTTGGGCAGGGAAGGAGGAAATTCACCCCTCCACTTT
CASSLGREGGNSPLHF
>-|-|TRBV27|TRBJ1-2
TGTGCCAGCTTGCTCCGGCCAGGGGTTAACTATGGCTACACCTTC
CASLLRPGVNYGYTF
>-|-|TRBV6-6|TRBJ1-6
TGTGCCAGCAGTATCCAAGTCTCCTATAATTCACCCCTCCACTTT
CASSIQVSYNSPLHF
>once|-|TRBV20-1|TRBJ1-2
TGCAGTGCCACCCGGGACACCGTCTATGGCTACACCTTC
CSATRDTVYGYTF
>-|-|TRBV12-3/TRBV12-4|TRBJ1-6
TGTGCCAGCAGGCTCCTAAGAAATAATTCACCCCTCCACTTT
CASRLLRNNSPLHF
>many|TRBD1|TRBV7-9|TRBJ1-2
TGTGCCAGCAGCAGGGACAGGGAGAGGGACTATGGCTACACCTTC
CASSRDRERDYGYTF
>many|-|TRBV10-3|TRBJ2-2
TGTGCCATCAGTGAATTGGCGGAGGGCGGGGAGCTGTTTTTT
CAISELAEGGELFF
>medium-sized|TRBD1|TRBV18|TRBJ1-1
TGTGCCAGCTCCCGGGACAGGGAAAACACTGAAGCTTTCTTT
CASSRDRENTEAFF
>medium-sized|-|TRBV11-1|TRBJ1-1
TGTGCCAGCAGCTTAGGACTCGGGGGAGCTTTCTTT
CASSLGLGGAFF
>once|-|TRBV9|TRBJ1-4
TGTGCCAGCAGCGTAGGGGGTCGGGGTCGGAATGAAAAACTGTTTTTT
CASSVGGRGRNEKLFF